Listed here are 8 T cell receptor beta chains from one sample, sequenced in a study of T cells in Graves' hyperthyroidism and ophthalmopathy. The TCR beta CDR3 regions underwent amplification using RNA transcripts as the source. HTBI primers were used for first-round RT-PCR of the TCR CDR3. TCRdb re-derived calls from the multiplex PCR reads in MiXCR, one entry per CDR3 protein. The table shows 95,000 to 110,000 distinct CDR3 sequences, with around 50% occurring only once. The specimen sequenced was blood. These receptors were collected from a man in his forties with Graves' hyperthyroidism.

This clonotype was recorded many times. This chain uses TRBV5-5 with TRBJ2-2; 10 nucleotides match TRBD2. Looked up from germline, CDR1 is SGHKS and CDR2 is YYEKEE (reference sequence). V gave up 6 bases and J gave up 4 bases; unmatched junction bases: 9. The CDR3 length is 16 residues. The chain's CDR3 is CASTPRLAGPTGELFF. The CDR3 nucleotides are TGTGCCAGCACCCCCAGACTAGCGGGTCCCACCGGGGAGCTGTTTTTT.

About this clonotype: This is likely a read error, given that the CDR3 carries no conserved phenylalanine or tryptophan at its end. The gene calls are TRBV2 and TRBJ2-5; maybe TRBD2 (5 bases). Germline-derived CDR1 and CDR2 are SNHLY and FYNNEI. The CDR3 spans 15 residues. The CDR3 loop is CASSENRLAGETQYL. CDR3 DNA sequence: TGTGCAAGCAGTGAAAATCGGCTAGCTGGGGAGACCCAGTACCTC.

The chain links TRBV29-1 to TRBJ1-4, with D perhaps TRBD1 (5 bases). This CDR3 has 13 amino acids. CDR1 is SQVTM, CDR2 ANQGSEA, per germline. V gave up 3 bases and J gave up 5 bases, with 10 bases separating them. CDR3 sequence reads: CSVDRRGNEKLFF. CDR3 in DNA: TGCAGCGTTGACCGACGGGGGAATGAAAAACTGTTTTTT.

The chain links TRBV7-6 to TRBJ2-1; 10 nucleotides line up with TRBD2. CDR1 and CDR2 from the germline V gene are SGHVS and FNYEAQ. V lost 4 bases to trimming and J lost 6 bases; unmatched junction nucleotides: 9. The length of the CDR3 is 16 residues. The CDR3 region is CASSCGSGRIANEQFF. In nucleotides, the CDR3 is TGTGCCAGCAGCTGCGGTAGCGGGAGGATCGCCAATGAGCAGTTCTTC.

V gene TRBV6-2 or TRBV6-3 combines with J gene TRBJ2-7; 9 bases line up with TRBD1. Germline values: CDR1 MNHEY, CDR2 SVGEGT. J lost 7 bases, V lost 8 bases, and 12 bases had no gene match. The CDR3 spans 14 residues. The CDR3 DNA is TGTGCCAGCGGCCGTGACAGGGGGTTCTGGGAGCAGTACTTC. Translation: CASGRDRGFWEQYF.

Notes on this clonotype: The conserved phenylalanine or tryptophan is not found at the CDR3 terminus, so this likely reflects a read error. It is unclear where the CDR3 begins or ends on the DNA, so no DNA is shown, and the CDR3 is as TCRdb lists it. The chain has TRBV9 and TRBJ2-1; the table gives TRBD1 as D, unverified against the DNA. The V gene's germline CDR1 is SGDLS and CDR2 YYNGEE. Ends included, the CDR3 has 22 residues. The CDR3 loop is CASLLGPSAGRGWGPTYNEQSL.

Many counts were recorded for this clonotype. This sequence joins TRBV12-3 or TRBV12-4 and TRBJ2-7; TRBD1 matches at 7 bases. V was pared by 7 bases and J by 4 bases, with 10 bases of the junction left unmatched. CDR3 size: 14 residues. The CDR3 region has the DNA TGTGCCAGCACCCTCACAGGGGTTGGTTACGAGCAGTACTTC. It is translated as CASTLTGVGYEQYF.

This clonotype showed up many times. The chain combines TRBV7-9 with TRBJ2-1; D perhaps matches TRBD1 (5 bases). CDR3 length: 16 residues. The germline V gene encodes CDR1 SEHNR and CDR2 FQNEAQ (reference sequence). With 7 bases removed from V and 4 bases from J, the gap between germline ends came to 20 bases. CDR3 sequence (DNA): TGTGCCAGCACCCCGGGTGAAGGGGCGAGGTACAATGAGCAGTTCTTC. As protein: CASTPGEGARYNEQFF.